This entry describes one TCR beta chain. The table lists this clone with a count of one. It has no known antigen specificity. Base qualities are missing; no much larger clone stands one base away. Patients with melanoma were used as donors. These data belong to a study of CD4+ T cells in melanoma (dated by TCRdb to between 2022 and 2023). With regard to the full study: The study investigated neoantigen-specific CD4+ T cells in human melanoma. General findings and caveats noted by the study authors: Neoantigen-specific CD4+ T cells in melanoma were reported to have a range of differentiation states. Neoantigen-specific CD4+ T cells were reported to be correlated with the function of CD8+ T cells, macrophages and B cells.

The method behind the library was the immunoSEQ multiplex PCR assay. As stored in TCRdb, this immuneACCESS dataset retains in-frame rearrangements with V and J assigned. A fraction of the clones does not appear; measured against another copy, unresolved V genes explain less than half of the discrepancy, and the remainder lacks a known reason. In all, the sample holds about 140,000 clones, and about nine tenths of those were seen once. Clones ranked in the top ten supply 1.5% of the sample. V is pruned by 7 bases and J by 10 bases, leaving 11 bases of the junction without a gene match. The germline V gene specifies SNHLY as CDR1 and FYNNEI as CDR2. Taken from cysteine to phenylalanine, the CDR3 has 15 residues. CDR3 DNA is the only sequence kept; it has 45 bases, read in frame from the first base.

The chain links TRBV2 with TRBJ1-6, and 9 junction bases match TRBD1. This TCR derives from a human donor with melanoma. Here is the DNA: TGTGCCAGCACACGGGAGGGACAGGGCGACTCACCCCTCCACTTT. It specifies CASTREGQGDSPLHF. Outside the CDR3, residues come from the reference TRBV2 and TRBJ1-6 proteins, so the full variable domain is: EPEVTQTPSHQVTQMGQEVILRCVPISNHLYFYWYRQILGQKVEFLVSFYNNEISEKSEIFDDQFSVERPDGSNFTLKIRSTKLEDSAMYFCASTREGQGDSPLHFGNGTRLTVT.